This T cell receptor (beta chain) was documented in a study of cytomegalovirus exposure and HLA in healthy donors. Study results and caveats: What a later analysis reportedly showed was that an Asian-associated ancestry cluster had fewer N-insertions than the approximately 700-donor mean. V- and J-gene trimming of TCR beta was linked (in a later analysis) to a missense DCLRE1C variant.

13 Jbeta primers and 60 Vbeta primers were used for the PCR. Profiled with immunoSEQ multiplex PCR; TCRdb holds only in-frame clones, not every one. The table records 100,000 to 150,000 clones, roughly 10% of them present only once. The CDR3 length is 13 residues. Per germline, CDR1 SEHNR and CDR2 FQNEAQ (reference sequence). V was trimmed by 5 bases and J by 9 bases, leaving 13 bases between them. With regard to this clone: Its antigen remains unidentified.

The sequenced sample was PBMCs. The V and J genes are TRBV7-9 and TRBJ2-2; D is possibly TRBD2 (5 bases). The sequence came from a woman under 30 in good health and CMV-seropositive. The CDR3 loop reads CASSPESGWELFF. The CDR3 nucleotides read TGTGCCAGCAGCCCCGAATCGGGGTGGGAGCTGTTTTTT.